This record concerns one T cell receptor (beta chain) sequence. This entry comes from a study of T-cell reconstitution after alpha-beta-depleted transplantation in children. Unique molecular identifiers were incorporated into the prepared TCRbeta library. One entry per CDR3 protein, called by TCRdb with MiXCR from the PCR reads. This table holds fewer than 1 million distinct CDR3 sequences, less than 20% found once. The receptor was derived from a male patient between 5 and 17 years old who had a stem cell transplant for acute lymphoblastic leukemia, so the T cells may come from the graft donor. The source was PBMCs, mostly from graft donor cells, collected 360 days after TCRalphabeta/CD19-depleted stem cell transplant.

The CDR3 sequence is CSVPGREGLGGIQETQYF. In nucleotides, the CDR3 is TGCAGCGTCCCAGGGCGGGAGGGCCTGGGGGGCATTCAAGAGACCCAGTACTTC. This chain uses TRBV29-1 with TRBJ2-5, with TRBD2 matching over 9 bases. CDR1 and CDR2 from the germline V gene are SQVTM and ANQGSEA. The length of the CDR3 is 18 residues. Losses at the gene ends were 6 bases for V and 2 bases for J; bases not matched to a gene: 19.